Listed here is a single T cell receptor (beta chain). Its antigen is undetermined. These data originate in a study of OX40 agonist ivuxolimab in advanced cancers. V lost 5 bases and J lost 4, with 18 bases in between. The CDR3 is 16 amino acids. From germline, CDR1 is LNHDA and CDR2 SQIVND (reference sequence). Blood specimens came from baseline, cycle 4 day 1, and cycle 7 day 1. Broader study findings: The study observed clonal expansion of CD4+ and CD8+ blood T cells by week 6 at 0.1 to 3.0 mg/kg. More expanded clones were found, on average, in CD8+ than in CD4+ T cells. Clonal expansion was among the lowest in partial responders at 0.1-3.0 mg/kg, especially CD8+.

TCRdb's table, derived via immunoSEQ multiplex PCR, lists solely in-frame clones and lacks some. The profile shows some 80,000 clones, approximately 85% of them singletons. The clonotype originates from an adult with an advanced solid tumor such as melanoma, head and neck, liver or kidney cancer. Specimen: CD4+ or CD8+ T cells sorted from blood, collected in a trial of the OX40 agonist ivuxolimab. The chain carries TRBV19 and TRBJ1-3; no firm D call. The CDR3 DNA reads as TGTGCCAGTAGTCCCCAATTTGGATCGCGAGGAAACACCATATATTTT. Protein: CASSPQFGSRGNTIYF.